This TCR beta chain was retrieved from a study of CD8 T cells in ankylosing spondylitis. Study-wide results and caveats: A TCR beta motif of under 10 highly homologous variants seemed to mark ankylosing spondylitis blood. It was reported that disease-linked clones were significantly enriched in matched ankylosing spondylitis synovial fluid.

Concerning this clonotype itself: Its antigen is undetermined.

Libraries for TCR beta were made by quantitative 5'-RACE with molecular barcodes. TCRdb analysed the 5' RACE reads with MiXCR anew, one entry per CDR3 protein. The data hold hundreds of thousands of distinct CDR3 sequences, with 25% to 30% observed a single time. Germline-derived CDR1 and CDR2 are SGHRS and YFSETQ. The CDR3 runs to 15 residues. V was pared by 3 bases and J by 4 bases, with 15 bases between. Sequencing used blood, either unsorted or a sorted T cell fraction (not recorded which). The TCR was taken from a male donor with ankylosing spondylitis or in good health (not recorded which). V and J are TRBV5-1 and TRBJ2-3, with a tentative D call TRBD2 (6 bases). The DNA of the CDR3 is TGCGCCAGCAGCTCCGGTACGCGGGGTGCAGATACGCAGTATTTT. It codes for CASSSGTRGADTQYF.